The clone carrying this TCR beta chain appeared a single time. TCRdb keeps only in-frame clones here, not all; method: immunoSEQ multiplex PCR. The data hold 70,000 to 95,000 clones, with around 97% observed a single time. This record comes from a study of siplizumab effects on memory and regulatory T cells. CDR3 size: 15 residues. The germline V gene has CDR1 SGHVS and CDR2 FQNEAQ. The ends were cut back, 5 bases at V and 4 bases at J, with 15 bases in the middle. The source is a human donor in good health. The sequenced material came from naive CD4+ T cells sorted from blood. This chain joins TRBV7-8 and TRBJ1-3; D is possibly TRBD1 (5 bases). CDR3 sequence reads: CASSVGPTGGNTIYF. DNA of the CDR3: TGTGCCAGCAGCGTGGGACCAACTGGAGGAAACACCATATATTTT.